The T cell receptor (beta chain) described here comes from a study of cytomegalovirus exposure and HLA in healthy donors. Background on the study: Roughly 180 million T cells yielded more than 90 million unique TCR beta sequences in earlier analysis. Study results and limitations: In an earlier analysis, about 87% or about 30%: the productive usage of most TCR beta V segments.

About this clone: Its antigen is unidentified.

This PCR relied on a set of 60 Vbeta primers and 13 Jbeta primers. Clones were read by immunoSEQ multiplex PCR, and TCRdb kept only the in-frame ones, dropping some. The data contain 150,000 or so clones, approximately 80% of them singletons. Germline V gives CDR1 SGDLS, CDR2 YYNGEE. V shed 2 bases and J 8 bases; nucleotides not matched to a gene: 3. The CDR3 has 13 amino acids. Nominal health characterized the donors when sampled, though unrecorded immune exposures were likely. This receptor was obtained from a woman aged 18-29 years in good health and CMV-seropositive. The source material was PBMCs. The chain couples TRBV9 to TRBJ2-1; 8 bases agree with TRBD1. As DNA, the CDR3 is TGTGCCAGCAGCGTGAACAGGGGGGATGAGCAGTTCTTC. It translates to CASSVNRGDEQFF.